These 30 T cell receptor beta chains were sequenced from one sample in a study of T-cell memory formation after mild COVID-19. TCRdb fed the 5' RACE reads into MiXCR, producing one record per CDR3 protein. Among approximately 60,000 distinct CDR3 sequences listed, over 7.5% were seen once. Sequencing was performed on PBMCs or a T cell subset sorted from them (not recorded which). Every receptor here comes from a man between 18 and 35 years old who had mild COVID-19 (a few samples of this study predate the infection). Cell type and time point are not known.

The sample holds a few counts of this clonotype. The chain recombines TRBV12-3 or TRBV12-4 with TRBJ2-5, with 9 bases fitting TRBD1. V lost 6 bases and J lost 5; bases outside the gene matches: 4. The CDR3 runs 13 residues. CDR3 loop: CASSSGTGETQYF. The CDR3 DNA is TGTGCCAGCAGCTCAGGGACAGGGGAGACCCAGTACTTC.

The J gene is TRBJ1-2, the V gene TRBV7-2; TRBD1 agrees at 11 bases. The CDR3 is made up of 15 amino acids. J was trimmed by 5 bases and V by 5 bases; bases with no gene match: 7. Germline V lookup: CDR1 SGHTA, CDR2 FQGNSA. The CDR3 loop is CASSRPGQGVYGYTF. The CDR3 DNA sequence: TGTGCCAGCAGCCGTCCGGGACAGGGGGTATATGGCTACACCTTC.

The chain recombines TRBV5-1 with TRBJ1-1; D may be TRBD1 (5 bases). The germline V gene encodes CDR1 SGHRS and CDR2 YFSETQ. This CDR3 region has 15 residues. The V gene lost 7 bases and the J gene lost 4 bases, with 20 bases spanning the gap. CDR3 bases: TGCGCCAGCCAACCCGCCAGGGAGCTAGGCACTGAAGCTTTCTTT. Protein: CASQPARELGTEAFF.

This clonotype was observed at least ten times. An end of the junction does not agree with germline; a read error may underlie this. The J gene is TRBJ2-2, the V gene TRBV12-3 or TRBV12-4, with a weak D call TRBD2 (6 bases). This CDR3 region has 16 residues. In nucleotides, the CDR3 is TGTGCCAGCAAAGAGTCCGGGGGAACCAACACCGGCGAGCTGTTTTTT. It encodes CASKESGGTNTGELFF.

The chain has TRBV7-2 and TRBJ2-1; 8 positions agree with TRBD2. From germline, CDR1 is SGHTA and CDR2 FQGNSA. V shed 1 base, J shed 3 bases, and the junction held 8 bases outside the gene matches. This CDR3 is built from 17 residues. CDR3 protein: CASSLGRGTRGYNEQFF. DNA for the CDR3: TGTGCCAGCAGCTTAGGGCGGGGGACTAGGGGCTACAATGAGCAGTTCTTC.

This clonotype came up a few times. The chain employs TRBV12-3 or TRBV12-4 and TRBJ2-3, with TRBD2 identical over 9 bases. The ends lost 4 bases at V and 1 base at J; junction bases unmatched: 6. The CDR3 totals 16 residues. The CDR3 here is CASSYGAGGRTDTQYF. The CDR3 DNA reads TGTGCCAGCAGTTACGGAGCGGGGGGCCGCACAGATACGCAGTATTTT.

This clonotype was recorded at least ten times. J is TRBJ2-3 and V is TRBV10-3; D remains unclear. Trimming shortened V by 3 bases and J by 0 bases, and 4 bases separated the two germline ends. Germline CDR1 and CDR2: ENHRY and SYGVKD. The CDR3 covers 13 residues. CDR3 nucleotides: TGTGCCATCAGTGATAAAAGCACAGATACGCAGTATTTT. Protein sequence: CAISDKSTDTQYF.

This clonotype came up many times. The V gene is TRBV5-1, the J gene TRBJ1-2; D is ambiguous. The germline V gene encodes CDR1 SGHRS and CDR2 YFSETQ. V lost 3 bases to trimming and J lost 9 bases, with 12 bases between them. The CDR3 extends over 12 amino acids. The CDR3 is CASSSTLISYTF. In DNA, the CDR3 is TGCGCCAGCAGCTCGACACTCATAAGCTACACCTTC. The complete variable domain, with remaining parts taken from reference TRBV5-1 and TRBJ1-2, reads KAGVTQTPRYLIKTRGQQVTLSCSPISGHRSVSWYQQTPGQGLQFLFEYFSETQRNKGNFPGRFSGRQFSNSRSEMNVSTLELGDSALYLCASSSTLISYTFGSGTRLTVV.

In its sample, this clonotype was seen many times. The chain uses TRBV12-3 or TRBV12-4 and TRBJ2-2, with TRBD1 matching 7 bases. The CDR3 covers 14 residues. V shed 3 bases, J shed 6 bases, and the junction held 4 bases outside the gene matches. In DNA form, the CDR3 reads TGTGCCAGCAGTTTCGTAGGGGGCGCCGGGGAGCTGTTTTTT. Residues: CASSFVGGAGELFF.

This clonotype was observed many times. V usage is TRBV7-9 and J usage is TRBJ1-4; tentatively, D is TRBD1 (5 bases). The CDR3 extends over 15 amino acids. The V end was cut by 2 bases, the J end by 11 bases, with 18 bases between. Germline V CDR1 and CDR2: SEHNR, FQNEAQ (reference sequence). The CDR3 DNA reads as TGTGCCAGCAGCTTACACGCCCGAGTGGGGCCGAAACTGTTTTTT. Protein product: CASSLHARVGPKLFF.

The sample holds many counts of this clonotype. The V gene is TRBV7-8, the J gene TRBJ2-1; tentatively, D is TRBD1 or TRBD2 (5 bases each). The CDR3 spans 16 residues. With 5 bases removed from V and 0 bases from J, the gap between germline ends came to 14 bases. Looked up from germline, CDR1 is SGHVS and CDR2 is FQNEAQ. CDR3 DNA sequence: TGTGCCAGCAGCCCAAAGGGGACGAGCTCCTACAATGAGCAGTTCTTC. It is translated as CASSPKGTSSYNEQFF.

The table lists this clonotype with a few counts. The CDR3 sequence is CSASERGSGGELFF. In DNA, the CDR3 is TGCAGTGCCTCCGAGCGGGGGTCGGGCGGGGAGCTGTTTTTT. The J gene is TRBJ2-2, the V gene TRBV20-1, with TRBD2 matching 8 bases. This CDR3 is 14 amino acids long. The V gene's germline CDR1 is DFQATT and CDR2 SNEGSKA (reference sequence). The V segment lost 6 bases and the J segment 7 bases; nucleotides outside the gene matches: 10.

The gene calls are TRBV4-2 and TRBJ2-1; 14 nucleotides match TRBD2. Losses at the gene ends were 1 base for V and 8 bases for J; bases not matched to a gene: 10. This CDR3 contains 18 residues. Germline CDR1 is LGHNA and CDR2 is YNFKEQ. The CDR3 spells CASSQAGAGTSGGDEQFF. The DNA of the CDR3 is TGTGCCAGCAGCCAAGCGGGAGCCGGGACTAGCGGGGGTGATGAGCAGTTCTTC.

This clonotype was recorded many times. This sequence joins TRBV4-2 and TRBJ2-2; D uncertain. This CDR3 spans 14 amino acids. CDR1 is LGHNA and CDR2 is YNFKEQ in the germline V gene. Trimming stripped 1 base from V and 6 bases from J, with 9 bases between. CDR3 sequence (DNA): TGTGCCAGCAGCCAAGGGGGTTCGGCCGGGGAGCTGTTTTTT. This sequence encodes CASSQGGSAGELFF.

The rearrangement joins TRBV6-2 or TRBV6-3 to TRBJ2-7; possible D gene TRBD1, 7 bases. The CDR3 spans 14 residues. From germline, CDR1 is MNHEY and CDR2 SVGEGT. Trimming removed 6 bases from V and 7 bases from J, with 19 bases in between. The chain's CDR3 is CASSDNSQGGEQYV. In nucleotides, the CDR3 is TGTGCCAGCAGCGACAACTCGCAGGGGGGAGAGCAGTACGTC.

This clonotype was seen only a few times. CDR3 coding DNA: TGTGCCAGCACCACAGGGGGAGAGACCCAGTACTTC. Translated, it gives CASTTGGETQYF. The chain employs TRBV7-2 and TRBJ2-5, with 8 bases lining up with TRBD1. The CDR3 consists of 12 residues. The germline CDR1 and CDR2 sequences are SGHTA and FQGNSA. The trim removed 7 bases at V and 4 bases at J, leaving 2 bases unmatched.

This clonotype was detected ten times or more. This rearrangement joins TRBV7-3 to TRBJ2-1, with D tentatively TRBD1 (6 bases). The CDR3 contains 15 residues. V was shortened by 6 bases and J by 2 bases, with 14 bases between the two germline ends. The germline CDR1 and CDR2 sequences are SGHTA and FQGTGA. The CDR3 DNA reads as TGTGCCAGCAGTAAAGGGGGTCTGGCCTACAATGAGCAGTTCTTC. Encoded protein: CASSKGGLAYNEQFF.

The chain combines TRBV20-1 with TRBJ1-2; no firm D call. Germline V gene lookup returns CDR1 DFQATT and CDR2 SNEGSKA (reference sequence). Between the trimmed V and J ends, which lost 2 bases and 4 bases, there was a span of 5 bases. The CDR3 has 11 residues. The CDR3 reads CSARSPYGYTF. CDR3 in DNA: TGCAGTGCTAGATCCCCCTATGGCTACACCTTC.

The chain has TRBV5-5 and TRBJ2-1; D is unclear. The CDR3 consists of 13 residues. Trimming took 5 bases from V and 4 from J, leaving 10 bases between them. Germline CDR1 reads SGHKS; CDR2 reads YYEKEE (reference sequence). CDR3 in amino acids: CASRSRAYNEQFF. The CDR3 nucleotides read TGTGCCAGCAGGAGCCGGGCATACAATGAGCAGTTCTTC.

This clonotype was seen many times. The gene calls are TRBV7-2 and TRBJ1-4, with a tentative D call TRBD1 (6 bases). The germline V gene encodes CDR1 SGHTA and CDR2 FQGNSA. V lost 5 bases to trimming and J lost 6 bases, with 16 bases between them. The CDR3 consists of 15 residues. CDR3 residues: CASSRGQTKHEKLFF. The CDR3 coding sequence is TGTGCCAGCAGCCGAGGACAGACTAAACATGAAAAACTGTTTTTT.

This clonotype was counted only a few times. The chain uses TRBV7-9 and TRBJ2-7; no firm D call. V was trimmed by 4 bases and J by 6 bases, leaving 13 bases between them. The V gene's germline CDR1 is SEHNR and CDR2 FQNEAQ (reference sequence). The CDR3 is made up of 13 amino acids. CDR3 sequence: CASSSGVVFEQYF. The CDR3 coding sequence is TGTGCCAGCAGCTCTGGGGTCGTCTTCGAGCAGTACTTC.

This clonotype was observed a handful of times. The chain uses TRBV7-8 and TRBJ2-5, with 8 bases identical to TRBD1. The CDR3 is made up of 14 amino acids. After removal of 1 base from V and 7 bases from J, the junction contained 5 bases not matched to a gene. CDR1 is SGHVS, CDR2 FQNEAQ, per germline. CDR3 amino acids: CASSLGQGSGTQYF. CDR3 DNA sequence: TGTGCCAGCAGCTTAGGACAGGGGTCAGGGACCCAGTACTTC.

The J gene is TRBJ2-6, the V gene TRBV5-1, with 8 bases aligning to TRBD1. The CDR3 is 15 amino acids. The V gene's germline CDR1 is SGHRS and CDR2 YFSETQ. The junction had 3 bases not matched to a gene; V was cut back by 5 bases and J by 2 bases. The CDR3 protein is CASRSTGAGANVLTF. CDR3 nucleotide sequence: TGCGCCAGCAGATCGACAGGGGCTGGGGCCAACGTCCTGACTTTC.

The chain joins TRBV5-1 to TRBJ2-3; D not certain. CDR1 and CDR2 (germline): SGHRS, YFSETQ. The CDR3 runs 13 residues. V lost 0 bases to trimming and J lost 5 bases, with 7 bases between them. The CDR3, as DNA: TGCGCCAGCAGCTTGGGGGCCGGAGATACGCAGTATTTT. Protein product: CASSLGAGDTQYF.

The chain uses TRBV11-3 and TRBJ2-1; 16 positions match TRBD2. V was pared by 5 bases and J by 6 bases, with 4 bases of the junction left unmatched. Per the germline V gene, CDR1 is SGHNT and CDR2 is YENEEA. CDR3 length: 16 residues. CDR3 in amino acids: CASSIGTSGGANEQFF. In DNA, the CDR3 is TGTGCCAGCAGCATCGGGACTAGCGGGGGGGCCAATGAGCAGTTCTTC.

The CDR3 coding sequence is TGTGCCAGCAGTGATGACCGAGGCTATGGCTACACCTTC. Protein: CASSDDRGYGYTF. The rearrangement uses TRBV12-3 or TRBV12-4 and TRBJ1-2; D gene uncertain. The ends were cut back, 5 bases at V and 4 bases at J, with 11 bases in the middle. The CDR3 sequence is 13 residues long.

The gene calls are TRBV4-1 and TRBJ1-4, with D maybe TRBD1 (5 bases). V was cut by 2 bases and J by 6 bases, with 10 bases left in between. Germline loops: CDR1 MGHRA, CDR2 YSYEKL. There are 14 residues in the CDR3. This CDR3 is CASSQQGRDEKLFF. CDR3 coding DNA: TGCGCCAGCAGCCAACAGGGAAGGGATGAAAAACTGTTTTTT.

V gene TRBV7-2 combines with J gene TRBJ1-6; 9 nucleotides align to TRBD1. Germline CDR1 and CDR2: SGHTA and FQGNSA. The length of the CDR3 is 15 residues. The J segment lost 9 bases and the V segment lost 1 base, leaving 4 bases of the junction unmatched. The CDR3 loop is CASSLDGTGTSPLHF. CDR3 sequence (DNA): TGTGCCAGCAGCTTAGACGGGACAGGGACTTCACCCCTCCACTTT.

The chain links TRBV6-2 or TRBV6-3 to TRBJ2-4; 10 nucleotides line up with TRBD1. V was pared by 4 bases and J by 14 bases, with 14 bases of the junction left unmatched. Germline CDR1 MNHEY, CDR2 SVGEGT. The CDR3 sequence is 15 residues long. This CDR3 is CASSSTFDRGLIEYF. The CDR3 DNA is TGTGCCAGCAGTTCGACCTTTGACAGGGGGCTGATAGAGTACTTC.

In this sample, this clonotype turned up a few times. This chain uses TRBV5-1 with TRBJ2-3, with D perhaps assigned TRBD1 or TRBD2 (7 bases each). The CDR3 has 14 amino acids. Deletions cut 0 bases from V and 7 bases from J, with 12 bases between. The germline CDR1 and CDR2 sequences are SGHRS and YFSETQ. The CDR3 spells CASSLDQGGYTQYF. CDR3 nucleotide sequence: TGCGCCAGCAGCTTGGACCAGGGGGGGTATACGCAGTATTTT.